A single T cell receptor beta chain is shown here with its context. Its antigen is not known. The sample is drawn from a study of graft-versus-host responses after intestinal transplantation. Study as a whole: Multivisceral, liver-intestinal, or isolated intestinal grafts went to recipients. Tacrolimus plus steroids were given to all recipients for about 3 years, preceded by anti-thymocyte globulin induction. Overall study findings and caveats: There were GvH clones found in recipient marrow, and some of them appeared first in ileum or blood.

Only in-frame clones appear in the TCRdb table, and some are missing; sequencing was by immunoSEQ multiplex PCR. The sample lists tens of thousands of clones, 80% to 95% occurring once. The sample was bone marrow, taken 734 days after intestinal transplantation. The receptor comes from a human patient who received an intestinal transplant, so some T cells may come from the graft donor.

CDR3 loop: CASSLEGHGANVLTF. The DNA for the CDR3 is TGTGCCAGCAGCTTGGAGGGGCATGGGGCCAACGTCCTGACTTTC. The chain is built from TRBV11-2 and TRBJ2-6; tentatively, D is TRBD2 (6 bases). The germline gives CDR1 SGHAT, CDR2 FQNNGV. CDR3 length equals 15 residues. Trimming pared 3 bases from V and 3 bases from J, leaving 9 bases between.